Presented here are 30 T cell receptor beta chains from one specimen sequenced in a study of cytomegalovirus exposure and HLA in healthy donors. The PCR employed 60 Vbeta primers together with 13 Jbeta primers. Method: immunoSEQ multiplex PCR; TCRdb's copy keeps in-frame clones and lacks some. The sample table includes under 70,000 clones. Sequenced input: PBMCs. These receptors came from a female donor in good health and CMV-seropositive.

The gene calls are TRBV15 and TRBJ2-7; 7 bases match TRBD1. Trimming took 0 bases from V and 4 from J; bases not matched to a gene: 15. CDR1 is LNHNV, CDR2 YYDKDF, per germline (reference sequence). This CDR3 comprises 18 residues. Here the CDR3 reads CATSRDYPVPGQIYEQYF. DNA of the CDR3: TGTGCCACCAGCAGAGATTATCCGGTTCCGGGACAGATTTACGAGCAGTACTTC.

The chain carries TRBV7-6 and TRBJ1-2; D perhaps matches TRBD1 (6 bases). CDR1 is SGHVS and CDR2 is FNYEAQ in the germline V gene. V was clipped by 1 base and J by 7 bases, with 19 bases between them. The CDR3 is 16 amino acids. The CDR3 nucleotides are TGTGCCAGCAGCTTAGTTCCCCAGGGGAATTCGGGTGGCTACACCTTC. Its protein is CASSLVPQGNSGGYTF.

V is TRBV7-3 and J is TRBJ2-5, with a possible D match to TRBD1 (7 bases). This CDR3 region has 16 residues. The germline CDR1 and CDR2 sequences are SGHTA and FQGTGA. The germline V and J ends were trimmed by 8 bases and 1 base, with 20 bases remaining between them. The CDR3 coding sequence is TGTGCCAGCGCCGTAACGCGACAGGGACTCCAAGAGACCCAGTACTTC. It codes for CASAVTRQGLQETQYF.

The chain has TRBV7-6 and TRBJ1-4; 7 bases are shared with TRBD1. The J segment lost 5 bases and the V segment lost 5 bases, leaving 8 bases of the junction unmatched. CDR3 size: 15 residues. From germline, CDR1 is SGHVS and CDR2 FNYEAQ. The CDR3 loop reads CASSPRGGLNEKLFF. The CDR3 nucleotides read TGTGCCAGCAGCCCGAGAGGGGGCTTGAATGAAAAACTGTTTTTT.

The chain combines TRBV30 with TRBJ1-1; 9 bases match TRBD1. This CDR3 has 15 residues. Germline V lookup: CDR1 GTSNPN, CDR2 SVGIG (reference sequence). J was trimmed by 2 bases and V by 5 bases; bases with no gene match: 9. DNA of the CDR3: TGTGCCTGGGGACGGACAGGGGCGGCTAACACTGAAGCTTTCTTT. This sequence encodes CAWGRTGAANTEAFF.

This chain joins TRBV10-3 and TRBJ1-1; 9 bases align to TRBD1. CDR1 and CDR2 from the germline V gene are ENHRY and SYGVKD. The V and J ends lost 2 bases and 2 bases, in that order; junction bases with no gene match: 0. The CDR3 is 14 amino acids. CDR3 DNA sequence: TGTGCCATCAGTGAGACAGGGGGCAACACTGAAGCTTTCTTT. Translating gives CAISETGGNTEAFF.

DNA of the CDR3: TGTGCCTGGAGTGGCCGGGACAGGGGTTTCTACGAGCAGTACTTC. Translating it yields CAWSGRDRGFYEQYF. J is TRBJ2-7 and V is TRBV30; 10 bases agree with TRBD1. V was pared by 1 base and J by 3 bases, with 6 bases of the junction left unmatched. CDR3 length: 15 amino acids. Germline-derived CDR1 and CDR2 are GTSNPN and SVGIG (reference sequence). The variable domain in full, completed from reference TRBV30 and TRBJ2-7, reads SQTIHQWPATLVQPVGSPLSLECTVEGTSNPNLYWYRQAAGRGLQLLFYSVGIGQISSEVPQNLSASRPQDRQFILSSKKLLLSDSGFYLCAWSGRDRGFYEQYFGPGTRLTVT.

The chain carries TRBV12-5 and TRBJ2-2; 11 bases are a match to TRBD2. In germline, CDR1 is LGHNT, CDR2 FRNRAP. The CDR3 runs 15 residues. The J segment lost 5 bases and the V segment lost 6 bases, leaving 5 bases of the junction unmatched. The DNA for the CDR3 is TGTGCTAGTGGATTTAGCGGGAGGGCGACCGGGGAGCTGTTTTTT. Translated: CASGFSGRATGELFF.

This CDR3 reads CASSPQGGTGELFF. The CDR3 DNA sequence: TGTGCCAGCAGTCCCCAGGGTGGGACCGGGGAGCTGTTTTTT. The chain uses TRBV2 and TRBJ2-2; TRBD1 is a possible D gene (5 bases). The germline V gene encodes CDR1 SNHLY and CDR2 FYNNEI. The CDR3 consists of 14 residues. V dropped 5 bases and J dropped 5 bases, with 12 bases sitting between them.

The chain employs TRBV4-3 and TRBJ1-2, with 7 positions matching TRBD1. Trimming cost V 3 bases and J 4 bases; bases outside gene matches: 8. CDR1 LGHNA and CDR2 YSLEER come from the germline V gene. This CDR3 has 15 residues. The CDR3, as DNA: TGCGCCAGCAGCCAGACCCACCAGGGGGTCTATGGCTACACCTTC. Translated: CASSQTHQGVYGYTF.

V and J are TRBV4-2 and TRBJ2-7, with 7 bases aligning to TRBD2. Trimming at V came to 0 bases and at J to 4 bases, leaving 9 bases not matched to a gene. The germline V gene encodes CDR1 LGHNA and CDR2 YNFKEQ. This CDR3 is built from 16 residues. The CDR3 nucleotides are TGTGCCAGCAGCCAAGAAACGGCGGGGGAACTTTACGAGCAGTACTTC. As protein: CASSQETAGELYEQYF.

The rearrangement uses TRBV28 and TRBJ1-1, with TRBD1 matching over 7 bases. The CDR3 contains 17 residues. The germline gives CDR1 MDHEN, CDR2 SYDVKM. Germline trimming cut 5 bases from V and 6 bases from J; bases unmatched to any gene: 18. In DNA form, the CDR3 reads TGTGCCAGCAGTCCAAAGACAGGGCGAATTAGCCTCCCTGAAGCTTTCTTT. Translated, it gives CASSPKTGRISLPEAFF.

The chain joins TRBV6-5 to TRBJ1-1, with 9 positions matching TRBD1. J gave up 1 base and V 3 bases, and 3 bases lay outside the gene matches. The CDR3 is 15 amino acids. Germline V lookup: CDR1 MNHEY, CDR2 SVGAGI. The DNA for the CDR3 is TGTGCCAGCAGTTATACAGGGGGCTGGAACACTGAAGCTTTCTTT. Translation gives CASSYTGGWNTEAFF.

Here the CDR3 DNA reads TGTGCCAGCAGTTACCCAAACAGGGGGCGGACTGAAGCTTTCTTT. This sequence encodes CASSYPNRGRTEAFF. The rearrangement links TRBV6-5 to TRBJ1-1, with TRBD1 matching over 9 bases. In germline, CDR1 is MNHEY, CDR2 SVGAGI. The CDR3 runs to 15 residues. Trimming removed 2 bases from V and 5 bases from J; junction bases left unmatched: 6.

V is TRBV11-2 and J is TRBJ2-5, with D possibly being TRBD1 (6 bases). V was clipped by 5 bases and J by 4 bases, with 11 bases between them. Germline V CDR1 and CDR2: SGHAT, FQNNGV. This CDR3 comprises 13 residues. The CDR3 DNA follows: TGTGCCAGCAGCCGAACAGGGCTAGAGACCCAGTACTTC. Protein: CASSRTGLETQYF. The full variable domain, in which reference TRBV11-2 and TRBJ2-5 provide the parts outside the CDR3, is EAGVAQSPRYKIIEKRQSVAFWCNPISGHATLYWYQQILGQGPKLLIQFQNNGVVDDSQLPKDRFSAERLKGVDSTLKIQPAKLEDSAVYLCASSRTGLETQYFGPGTRLLVL.

This chain links TRBV29-1 with TRBJ1-2, with 8 bases lining up with TRBD1. The CDR3 is 14 amino acids. Trimming took 6 bases from V and 5 from J; bases not matched to a gene: 11. Germline values: CDR1 SQVTM, CDR2 ANQGSEA. CDR3 in DNA: TGCAGCGTACTTCCCACGGGACAGGTATATGGCTACACCTTC. Translating it yields CSVLPTGQVYGYTF.

The genes are TRBV19 and TRBJ1-1; 7 bases match TRBD1. The CDR3 is 12 residues long. J lost 5 bases, V lost 9 bases, and 6 bases had no gene match. CDR1 is LNHDA, CDR2 SQIVND, per germline (reference sequence). The CDR3, as DNA: TGTGCCAGCCGGAAACAGGGGACTGAAGCTTTCTTT. Its translation: CASRKQGTEAFF.

The V call is TRBV9, the J call TRBJ2-1; no reliable D call. The CDR3 loop spans 15 amino acids. V shed 0 bases and J shed 6 bases, with 13 bases lying between them. Germline V gives CDR1 SGDLS, CDR2 YYNGEE. CDR3 sequence (DNA): TGTGCCAGCAGCGTAGCGGCACTGGTAGCCAATGAGCAGTTCTTC. It codes for CASSVAALVANEQFF.

This chain uses TRBV5-1 with TRBJ1-3; a possible D gene is TRBD1 (6 bases). With 0 bases removed from V and 0 bases from J, the gap between germline ends came to 19 bases. The CDR3 has 19 residues. CDR1 and CDR2 from the germline V gene are SGHRS and YFSETQ. CDR3 DNA: TGCGCCAGCAGCTTGGGAGTGACAGGTCTCGGGTACTCTGGAAACACCATATATTTT. Its protein is CASSLGVTGLGYSGNTIYF.

This chain joins TRBV18 and TRBJ1-1, with unresolved D. CDR1 is KGHSH and CDR2 is LQKENI in the germline V gene. V gave up 6 bases and J gave up 7 bases, with 9 bases separating them. The CDR3 consists of 11 residues. The CDR3 DNA reads TGTGCCAGCTCGCAGCGACGTGAAGCTTTCTTT. Protein: CASSQRREAFF.

The chain combines TRBV6-5 with TRBJ1-2; 7 positions match TRBD1. CDR1 and CDR2 (germline): MNHEY, SVGAGI. With 0 bases clipped from V and 4 bases from J, the junction kept 5 bases outside the gene matches. This CDR3 comprises 15 residues. This CDR3 is CASSYSEGASYGYTF. The CDR3 coding sequence is TGTGCCAGCAGTTACTCGGAGGGGGCTAGCTATGGCTACACCTTC.

This sequence joins TRBV19 and TRBJ2-1; the D gene is possibly TRBD2 (6 bases). V lost 3 bases to trimming and J lost 0 bases, with 12 bases between them. Germline CDR1 reads LNHDA; CDR2 reads SQIVND (reference sequence). The CDR3 runs to 16 residues. CDR3: CASSIAPDYSYNEQFF. CDR3 coding DNA: TGTGCCAGTAGTATCGCTCCGGACTACTCCTACAATGAGCAGTTCTTC.

J is TRBJ2-3 and V is TRBV6-5; D may be TRBD1 (6 bases). Germline CDR1 MNHEY, CDR2 SVGAGI. Trimming cost V 6 bases and J 12 bases, with 13 bases left between them. The CDR3 sequence is 11 residues long. The CDR3 protein is CASRSGTFQYF. CDR3 DNA sequence: TGTGCCAGCAGATCCGGGACATTTCAGTATTTT.

The rearrangement links TRBV30 to TRBJ1-4; D unclear. The ends were cut back, 7 bases at V and 1 base at J, with 13 bases in the middle. The CDR3 length is 14 residues. Germline CDR1 reads GTSNPN; CDR2 reads SVGIG (reference sequence). CDR3 sequence reads: CASPFGLTNEKLFF. The CDR3 region has the DNA TGTGCCTCCCCCTTCGGACTAACTAATGAAAAACTGTTTTTT.

V usage is TRBV30 and J usage is TRBJ2-1, with D maybe TRBD2 (6 bases). V shed 3 bases and J shed 0 bases, with 12 bases lying between them. The germline V gene encodes CDR1 GTSNPN and CDR2 SVGIG (reference sequence). The CDR3 length is 15 residues. The CDR3 sequence: CAWRAISGSYNEQFF. The CDR3 coding sequence is TGTGCCTGGAGGGCGATTAGCGGCTCCTACAATGAGCAGTTCTTC.

The genes are TRBV18 and TRBJ2-1; 7 bases map to TRBD2. This CDR3 is built from 14 residues. With V trimmed by 2 bases and J by 8 bases, 6 bases remained unmatched. The germline CDR1 and CDR2 sequences are KGHSH and LQKENI. The CDR3 DNA reads TGTGCCAGCTCACCATTAGCGGGTTCAGATGAGCAGTTCTTC. Its protein product is CASSPLAGSDEQFF.

The chain has TRBV6-5 and TRBJ2-7; TRBD1 matches 7 bases. The CDR3 is 13 amino acids. The J segment lost 5 bases and the V segment lost 4 bases, leaving 5 bases of the junction unmatched. Germline assignment: CDR1 MNHEY and CDR2 SVGAGI. The CDR3 region is CASSSTGIHEQYF. CDR3 nucleotide sequence: TGTGCCAGCAGTTCGACAGGGATCCACGAGCAGTACTTC.

CDR3 loop: CASTRLAGTQETQYF. CDR3 in DNA: TGTGCCAGCACCCGACTAGCGGGGACTCAAGAGACCCAGTACTTC. V and J are TRBV9 and TRBJ2-5; 11 bases fit TRBD2. The CDR3 spans 15 residues. J lost 2 bases, V lost 6 bases, and 6 bases had no gene match. CDR1 and CDR2 (germline): SGDLS, YYNGEE.

This rearrangement joins TRBV28 to TRBJ1-1; a weak D match, TRBD1 (5 bases). V lost 6 bases, J lost 2 bases, and 10 bases lay in between. The CDR3 consists of 13 residues. Germline lookup yields CDR1 MDHEN and CDR2 SYDVKM. CDR3 region: CASRRQLNTEAFF. In nucleotides, the CDR3 is TGTGCCAGCAGAAGACAGCTAAACACTGAAGCTTTCTTT.

The chain combines TRBV9 with TRBJ1-5, with D unresolved. CDR1 SGDLS and CDR2 YYNGEE come from the germline V gene. Trimming stripped 4 bases from V and 1 base from J, with 9 bases between. This CDR3 has 14 residues. The CDR3 reads CASSLEASNQPQHF. The CDR3 DNA follows: TGTGCCAGCAGCTTGGAAGCGAGCAATCAGCCCCAGCATTTT. The complete variable domain, with remaining parts taken from reference TRBV9 and TRBJ1-5, reads DSGVTQTPKHLITATGQRVTLRCSPRSGDLSVYWYQQSLDQGLQFLIQYYNGEERAKGNILERFSAQQFPDLHSELNLSSLELGDSALYFCASSLEASNQPQHFGDGTRLSIL.